Listed below are T cell receptor beta chains from one sample, sequenced in a study of vaccination and CD4 T cells after COVID-19. MiXCR, applied by TCRdb to the PCR reads, yields one record per CDR3 protein. This table has roughly 20,000 distinct CDR3 sequences, roughly 55% appearing once. For these TCRs, the target antigens are not known. Sequenced material: CD4+ T cells from blood, cultured in vitro, taken before SARS-CoV-2 vaccination. The receptors stem from a human donor who had recovered from COVID-19. CDR3s include the opening cysteine and the closing phenylalanine or tryptophan. A D gene is named only where the DNA matches it firmly. Size is omitted from some rows. Given values are once, few, many or a class for expanded clones.

>TRBV6-2/TRBV6-3|TRBJ1-2|TRBD1|few|13
TGTGCCAGCAGCCGGACAGGGGAGGCTGGCTACACCTTC
CASSRTGEAGYTF
>TRBV10-3|TRBJ2-1|TRBD2|-|17
TGTGCCATCAGTGAACTAGCGGGAGGAGGACTTGGCAATGAGCAGTTCTTC
CAISELAGGGLGNEQFF
>TRBV30|TRBJ1-2|TRBD1|few|14
TGTGCCTGGAGTTATGGACAGGGGGCGCATGGCTACACCTTC
CAWSYGQGAHGYTF
>TRBV19|TRBJ2-7|TRBD2|-|17
TGTGCCAGTAGTATGAGTAGCGGGAGGCCTCCCCACTACGAGCAGTACTTC
CASSMSSGRPPHYEQYF
>TRBV19|TRBJ1-5|-|-|14
TGTGCCACGCAAGAGGTACATGGGCTCAAGCCCCAGCATTTT
CATQEVHGLKPQHF
>TRBV6-2/TRBV6-3|TRBJ1-1|-|-|14
TGTGCCAGCAGTTACTGGACAGAGAACACTGAAGCTTTCTTT
CASSYWTENTEAFF
>TRBV7-8|TRBJ1-2|TRBD1|few|16
TGTGCCAGCAGCCAATCCTCACAGGGGGCTAACTATGGCTACACCTTC
CASSQSSQGANYGYTF
>TRBV18|TRBJ1-1|-|-|18
TGTGCCAGCTCACCCCTGGAGGGGACGCCTAATCGGAACACTGAAGCTTTCTTT
CASSPLEGTPNRNTEAFF
>TRBV5-4|TRBJ2-7|-|-|16
TGTGCCAGCAGCCGGACGGGGGGCGCAGACTCCTACGAGCAGTACTTC
CASSRTGGADSYEQYF
>TRBV4-3|TRBJ1-2|TRBD1|-|15
TGCGCCAGCAGCCAAGCACCCAGGGGGGGTTATGGCTACACCTTC
CASSQAPRGGYGYTF
>TRBV20-1|TRBJ2-5|TRBD1|-|15
TGCAGTGCTGAACGGGGACAGGACGCAAGGGAGACCCAGTACTTC
CSAERGQDARETQYF
>TRBV27|TRBJ2-1|TRBD2|-|15
TGTGCCAGCAGTTTAGAGCGGGGGGCCCACAATGAGCAGTTCTTC
CASSLERGAHNEQFF
>TRBV7-2|TRBJ1-5|-|-|15
TGTGCCAGCAGCTTTGGGGAGGTTAGCAATCAGCCCCAGCATTTT
CASSFGEVSNQPQHF
>TRBV28|TRBJ2-1|TRBD2|-|15
TGTGCCAGCAGCCTAGCGGGAGCGCGTTACAATGAGCAGTTCTTC
CASSLAGARYNEQFF
>TRBV5-4|TRBJ2-3|-|-|16
TGTGCCAGCAGACCCGCAAGGGGTCGGAGCACAGATACGCAGTATTTT
CASRPARGRSTDTQYF
>TRBV19|TRBJ1-2|-|-|16
TGTGCCAGTAGTACTTTTCCCGGGGCTCCTAACTATGGCTACACCTTC
CASSTFPGAPNYGYTF
>TRBV27|TRBJ2-1|-|-|14
TGTGCCAGCAGAAGGGATAGCTCCTACAATGAGCAGTTCTTC
CASRRDSSYNEQFF
>TRBV27|TRBJ1-3|TRBD1|-|16
TGTGCCAGCAGTGAGCAGGGGGCGCCGAGGGGAAACACCATATATTTT
CASSEQGAPRGNTIYF
>TRBV20-1|TRBJ2-7|-|-|13
TGCAGTGCCCCGACTAGGGGCTCCTACGAGCAGTACTTC
CSAPTRGSYEQYF
>TRBV15|TRBJ2-2|-|once|16
TGTGCCACCAGCTCTACGAGGAACCCGGTCACCGGGGAGCTGTTTTTT
CATSSTRNPVTGELFF
>TRBV20-1|TRBJ1-1|-|-|14
TGCAGTGCTGCGATCAGTGGGGGGGGAACTGAAGCTTTCTTT
CSAAISGGGTEAFF
>TRBV7-9|TRBJ2-2|TRBD2|-|15
TGTGCCAGCAGCGTACTAGCGGGGGCCACCGGGGAGCTGTTTTTT
CASSVLAGATGELFF
>TRBV7-9|TRBJ2-3|TRBD2|few|19
TGTGCCAGCAGCGCCCGACTAGCGGGACTGGGTTTTAGCACAGATACGCAGTATTTT
CASSARLAGLGFSTDTQYF
>TRBV6-2/TRBV6-3|TRBJ1-4|TRBD1|-|14
TGTGCCAGCACCCCCGGGACAGGGGAGGAAAAACTGTTTTTT
CASTPGTGEEKLFF
>TRBV20-1|TRBJ1-5|-|few|16
TGCAGTGCTAGAGATACTTTGGGACGGCGTATACAGCCCCAGCATTTT
CSARDTLGRRIQPQHF
>TRBV7-2|TRBJ2-2|-|-|15
TGTGCCAGCAGCTTATTGGTGGGGAACACCGGGGAGCTGTTTTTT
CASSLLVGNTGELFF
>TRBV19|TRBJ1-5|-|large|17
TGTGCCAGTAGTATCCCTACTCCGGGGGGGGGAAATCAGCCCCAGCATTTT
CASSIPTPGGGNQPQHF
>TRBV11-3|TRBJ1-1|-|-|13
TGTGCCAGCAGCTTTGGCGGGAACACTGAAGCTTTCTTT
CASSFGGNTEAFF
>TRBV7-2|TRBJ2-6|-|-|15
TGTGCCAGCAGATTACCACTCTCTGGGGCCAACGTCCTGACTTTC
CASRLPLSGANVLTF
>TRBV6-5|TRBJ2-4|TRBD2|-|15
TGTGCCAGCAGTTACTGGAGCGGGACGGAGAACATTCAGTACTTC
CASSYWSGTENIQYF
>TRBV20-1|TRBJ2-5|-|few|12
TGCAGTGCCAGGGGTGATCGAGAGACCCAGTACTTC
CSARGDRETQYF
>TRBV7-2|TRBJ2-1|TRBD2|-|18
TGTGCCAGCAGCTTACACTTAATCGGGCTAGCGGGAGAAAATGAGCAGTTCTTC
CASSLHLIGLAGENEQFF
>TRBV20-1|TRBJ2-7|TRBD2|-|13
TGCAGTGTTGAGGGACTAGGGACCTACGAGCAGTACTTC
CSVEGLGTYEQYF
>TRBV7-2|TRBJ2-5|TRBD2|-|16
TGTGCCAGCAGCTTCGGTAGCGGGAGGGCTCGTGAGACCCAGTACTTC
CASSFGSGRARETQYF
>TRBV20-1|TRBJ2-3|-|few|14
TGCAGTGCTAGTTCGGGGGCCATCACAGATACGCAGTATTTT
CSASSGAITDTQYF
>TRBV20-1|TRBJ2-2|-|few|15
TGCAGTGCTAGGGCGGACACATTCGGGGCCGGGGAGCTGTTTTTT
CSARADTFGAGELFF
>TRBV6-5|TRBJ2-7|-|-|16
TGTGCCAGCAGTTATGGGGTGGCACAGAGGTCCTACGAGCAGTACTTC
CASSYGVAQRSYEQYF
>TRBV7-2|TRBJ1-1|-|-|13
TGTGCCAGCAGCTCCTCTCCGGGCCTTCAAGCTTTCTTT
CASSSSPGLQAFF
>TRBV7-9|TRBJ1-2|TRBD1|large|13
TGTGCCAGCAGCTTATATTATGGGACAGGGACTAGCTTC
CASSLYYGTGTSF
>TRBV30|TRBJ1-1|-|-|13
TGTGCCTGGACCGAGGGATACAACACTGAAGCTTTCTTT
CAWTEGYNTEAFF
>TRBV20-1|TRBJ2-7|-|-|15
TGCAGTGCCATTCACTTCCGGGAAAGCTCCTACGAGCAGTACTTC
CSAIHFRESSYEQYF
>TRBV11-3|TRBJ2-5|-|-|12
TGTGCCAGCAGCTTAAGCGGGGAGACCCAGTACTTC
CASSLSGETQYF
>TRBV7-6|TRBJ2-1|-|-|15
TGTGCCAGCAGCCCGCGGGGTAGCTCCTACAATGAGCAGTTCTTC
CASSPRGSSYNEQFF
>TRBV7-2|TRBJ1-2|-|few|14
TGTGCCAGCAGCCCTGAAGTCGATAACTATGGCTACACCTTC
CASSPEVDNYGYTF
>TRBV6-1|TRBJ1-3|TRBD1|few|15
TGTGCCAGCAGTGGAACAGGGGGCCATGGAAACACCATATATTTT
CASSGTGGHGNTIYF
>TRBV9|TRBJ1-5|TRBD1|-|15
TGTGCCAGCAGCGTAGGGGACAGAGGGAATCAGCCCCAGCATTTT
CASSVGDRGNQPQHF
>TRBV24-1|TRBJ2-1|-|-|16
TGTGCCACCAGTGACTCGATGCGAAGCTCCTACAATGAGCAGTTCTTC
CATSDSMRSSYNEQFF
>TRBV25-1|TRBJ1-1|-|few|13
TGTGCCAGCAAGGTGGGGCGGGACACTGAAGCTTTCTTT
CASKVGRDTEAFF
>TRBV20-1|TRBJ1-5|-|once|16
TGCAGTGCTAGACGTAATGAACAGCTGAGCAATCAGCCCCAGCATTTT
CSARRNEQLSNQPQHF
>TRBV19|TRBJ1-1|-|-|16
TGTGCCAGTAGTATTAGGTCGGGGGGCGGAATCACTGAAGCTTTCTTT
CASSIRSGGGITEAFF
>TRBV20-1|TRBJ2-7|-|-|14
TGCAGTGCTAGAGATCCCAGAGTGAGCTACGAGCAGTACTTC
CSARDPRVSYEQYF
>TRBV5-5|TRBJ2-7|-|-|13
TGTGCCAGCAGCTTGGATACTTGGGGAAAGAAGGACTTC
CASSLDTWGKKDF
>TRBV20-1|TRBJ1-5|-|-|13
TGCAGTGCTATTACAGGTAGCAATCAGCCCCAGCATTTT
CSAITGSNQPQHF